A selection of T cell receptor beta chains follows, all from one sample in a study of T cells in localized non-small cell lung cancer. The data were produced by immunoSEQ multiplex PCR, yet TCRdb's version contains in-frame clones alone and is incomplete. Of 20,000 to 25,000 clones detected, roughly 90% appear once; the ten largest clones hold 13% to 15%. The source was peripheral blood, collected before any cancer treatment. All receptors come from a female donor of 60 years or more with stage I lung adenocarcinoma. CDR3s include the opening cysteine and the closing phenylalanine or tryptophan. A D gene is named only where the DNA matches it firmly. The listing skips clone size in some rows; elsewhere it reads once, few, many or a size class.

16 TRBJ1-2 . TRBV5-3 . TGTGCCAGAAGCTTGCAGGGGCACTTTCACCATTATGGCTACACCTTC CARSLQGHFHHYGYTF
15 TRBJ2-3 TRBD2 TRBV30 . TGTGCCTTAGGGACTAGCGGGAGTCTGGGAGATACGCAGTATTTT CALGTSGSLGDTQYF
18 TRBJ2-1 TRBD1 TRBV10-1 . TGCGCCAGCAGTGCAATAGCACAGGGGGCTTTTCTGGGCAATGAGCAGTTCTTC CASSAIAQGAFLGNEQFF
16 TRBJ2-5 . TRBV18 . TGTGCCAGCTCACCCTCTCTAGCGAAAGTACAAGAGACCCAGTACTTC CASSPSLAKVQETQYF
17 TRBJ1-1 TRBD1 TRBV15 . TGTGCCACCAGCAGAGTCTTTTCCAGGGGGGGAGAGTTAGGAGCTTTCTTT CATSRVFSRGGELGAFF
14 TRBJ1-1 . TRBV19 . TGTGCCAGTAGTATATGGCAGGGAGGTACTGAAGCTTTCTTT CASSIWQGGTEAFF
12 TRBJ1-5 . TRBV10-3 few TGTGCCATTGGACAGCCCAATCAGCCCCAGCATTTT CAIGQPNQPQHF
14 TRBJ2-1 TRBD2 TRBV10-3 . TGTGCCATAGAAAGCGGGAGCTCCTACAATGAGCAGTTCTTC CAIESGSSYNEQFF
15 TRBJ2-3 . TRBV5-4 . TGTGCCAGCAGCTCTCAGGACTACAACACAGATACGCAGTATTTT CASSSQDYNTDTQYF
11 TRBJ1-1 . TRBV30 few TGTGCCTGGAGTCAACAGGAAGAAGCTTTCTTT CAWSQQEEAFF
15 TRBJ1-2 . TRBV28 few TGTGCCAGCAGCAGGGCCGGGACCCCTGGGTATGGCTACACCTTC CASSRAGTPGYGYTF
14 TRBJ1-2 TRBD1 TRBV29-1 . TGCAGCGTTTTACGACAGGGACTTAACTATGGCTACACCTTC CSVLRQGLNYGYTF
17 TRBJ1-2 TRBD1 TRBV5-6 . TGTGCCAGCAGCTCCCTCGGACAGGGAGTATCAACCTTCGGCTACACCTTC CASSSLGQGVSTFGYTF
16 TRBJ2-5 TRBD1 TRBV6-6 . TGTGCCAGCAGTTACGGAACCGGGACAGGTGGGGAGACCCAGTACTTC CASSYGTGTGGETQYF
14 TRBJ1-4 . TRBV7-6 . TGTGCCAGCAGCTTTACAGGGTTGGGTGAAAAACTGTTTTTT CASSFTGLGEKLFF
16 TRBJ2-7 TRBD2 TRBV6-5 . TGTGCCAGCAGTTACACGGGACTAGCGGGCCCCTACGAGCAGTACTTC CASSYTGLAGPYEQYF
13 TRBJ2-7 . TRBV7-9 few TGTGCCAGCACCTTAGGGGGGGTCGGCGAGCAGTACTTC CASTLGGVGEQYF
14 TRBJ1-2 . TRBV5-1 . TGCGCCAGCAGCTTGGATAGGGGAAAGGATGGCTACACCTTC CASSLDRGKDGYTF
14 TRBJ1-4 . TRBV19 . TGTGCCAGTAACGACAGGACGTCTAATGAAAAACTGTTTTTT CASNDRTSNEKLFF
16 TRBJ2-6 . TRBV5-4 . TGTGCCAGCAGCTCCTACAGGGTCTCGGGGGCCAACGTCCTGACTTTC CASSSYRVSGANVLTF
15 TRBJ1-1 TRBD1 TRBV5-4 . TGTGCCAGCAGCACAGGACAGGGAAAGAACACTGAAGCTTTCTTT CASSTGQGKNTEAFF
17 TRBJ1-1 . TRBV6-1 . TGTGCCAGCAGTGAATCGATTCTCAGGGTAATGAACACTGAAGCTTTCTTT CASSESILRVMNTEAFF
15 TRBJ2-7 . TRBV6-1 . TGTGCCAGCAGCGTTCAGGGACAAAGCTCCTACGAGCAGTACTTC CASSVQGQSSYEQYF
15 TRBJ2-3 . TRBV9 . TGTGCCAGCAGCGCCAAAGCTAGCGTCAGGGATACGCAGTATTTT CASSAKASVRDTQYF
19 TRBJ2-2 TRBD2 TRBV19 . TGTGCCAGTAGTGCCCCGGGACTAGCGGGAAAGTACGGGACCGGGGAGCTGTTTTTT CASSAPGLAGKYGTGELFF
16 TRBJ2-7 . TRBV9 . TGTGCCAGCAGCGTAGCTATAAGCGGAAGTTTTTACGAGCAGTACTTC CASSVAISGSFYEQYF
15 TRBJ2-3 . TRBV7-2 . TGTGCCAGCAGCCCTGGACTCAATTTCAGGGATACGCAGTATTTT CASSPGLNFRDTQYF
15 TRBJ1-6 TRBD1 TRBV30 . TGTGCCTGGAGTTCAAAGACAGGGGGGAATTCACCCCTCCACTTT CAWSSKTGGNSPLHF
11 TRBJ2-5 . TRBV28 . TGTGCCAGCAAGAAAGTAGAGACCCAGTACTTC CASKKVETQYF
15 TRBJ2-5 . TRBV5-1 few TGCGCCAGCAGCTTGGACAGGCTTGAGGGGGAGACCCAGTACTTC CASSLDRLEGETQYF
14 TRBJ2-2 . TRBV5-1 . TGCGCCAGCAGCTTGGCCGAGGGGACCGGGGAGCTGTTTTTT CASSLAEGTGELFF
10 TRBJ2-3 TRBD2 TRBV7-2 . TGTGCCAGCAGCTCTGCGGGGGTTCTGTTT CASSSAGVLF
13 TRBJ2-5 . TRBV5-1 . TGCGCCAGCAGCTCAGGAGCTCGGGAGACCCAGTACTTC CASSSGARETQYF
15 TRBJ1-2 . TRBV30 . TGTGCCTGGAGCCTTATTGCGGGGGGTTACGATGGCTACACCTTC CAWSLIAGGYDGYTF
15 TRBJ2-7 TRBD2 TRBV19 . TGTGCCAGTAGTATCTTTAGCGGGGGGGCCTACGAGCAGTACTTC CASSIFSGGAYEQYF
15 TRBJ2-3 . TRBV5-1 . TGCGCCAGCAGCCTCCTTGAGGCCCGGGGGGATACGCAGTATTTT CASSLLEARGDTQYF
12 TRBJ1-1 . TRBV11-2 . TGTGCCAGCAGCTTAGTCCAGGTTGAAGCTTTCTTT CASSLVQVEAFF
15 TRBJ2-1 . TRBV7-8 . TGTGCCAGCAGCTTCCCCAGGGGGACTGACAATGAGCAGTTCTTC CASSFPRGTDNEQFF
15 TRBJ2-7 TRBD2 TRBV9 . TGTGCCAGCAGCGGCGGGACTAGCAGTGTCCTCGAGCAGTACTTC CASSGGTSSVLEQYF
16 TRBJ1-1 . TRBV15 . TGTGCCACCAGCCCCCCGGTCGGGGTGAGGGACACTGAAGCTTTCTTT CATSPPVGVRDTEAFF
12 TRBJ2-7 . TRBV6-1 once TGTGCCAGCAGTGAATCTGTTAGCGAGCAGTACTTC CASSESVSEQYF
18 TRBJ2-3 . TRBV9 . TGTGCCAGCAGCGTATCCGAAGGGGGGCGGTCCCCCACAGATACGCAGTATTTT CASSVSEGGRSPTDTQYF
15 TRBJ2-1 TRBD1 TRBV27 . TGTGCCAGCACCCCGACAGGGGACGGCTACAATGAGCAGTTCTTC CASTPTGDGYNEQFF
17 TRBJ2-2 . TRBV11-1 . TGTGCCAGCAGCCCAGGAGGGTGGGAGAAGAACACCGGGGAGCTGTTTTTT CASSPGGWEKNTGELFF
13 TRBJ1-2 TRBD1 TRBV19 . TGTGCCAGTAGCTGGACAGGGAGAAGTGGCTACACCTTC CASSWTGRSGYTF
16 TRBJ1-1 . TRBV5-1 . TGCGCCAGCAGCTTGAGGGTGGGCGGTACGAACACTGAAGCTTTCTTT CASSLRVGGTNTEAFF
14 TRBJ1-2 . TRBV5-4 . TGTGCCAGCAGCCCTGGGTCGTCGGGGTATGGCTACACCTTC CASSPGSSGYGYTF
15 TRBJ2-7 TRBD2 TRBV5-1 once TGCGCCAGCAGCCCGGAAGGACTAGCGGGTTCTGAGCAGTACTTC CASSPEGLAGSEQYF
17 TRBJ2-3 TRBD2 TRBV19 once TGTGCCAGCAAATCGAGGCTAGCGGGAGAGGAGACAGATACGCAGTATTTT CASKSRLAGEETDTQYF
17 TRBJ2-1 TRBD2 TRBV5-4 . TGTGCCAGCAGCCCCACCGGGGGAGCGGGGGGGATCAATGAGCAGTTCTTC CASSPTGGAGGINEQFF
17 TRBJ2-1 . TRBV12-2 . TGTGCAAGTCGCTTAGCGTTCACTAGCGGGACTAACAATGAGCAGTTCTTC CASRLAFTSGTNNEQFF
17 TRBJ1-4 TRBD1 TRBV18 . TGTGCCAGCTCACGTGACAGGGGGCGGTCAACTAATGAAAAACTGTTTTTT CASSRDRGRSTNEKLFF